The next 28 T cell receptor beta chains were all read from a single sample in a study of blood T cell repertoires in COVID-19. Only in-frame clones appear in the TCRdb table, and some are missing; sequencing was by immunoSEQ multiplex PCR. The table has 310,000 or so clones, about nine tenths seen once. Specimen: peripheral blood. These TCRs come from a man aged 45 to 65 with active or convalescent COVID-19.

The rearrangement links TRBV7-9 to TRBJ1-2, with 8 bases matching TRBD1. Germline lookup yields CDR1 SEHNR and CDR2 FQNEAQ (reference sequence). The J segment lost 0 bases and the V segment lost 0 bases, leaving 6 bases of the junction unmatched. CDR3 length equals 17 residues. CDR3: CASSLAQGALPNYGYTF. Written as DNA, the CDR3 is TGTGCCAGCAGCTTAGCGCAGGGGGCCCTTCCTAACTATGGCTACACCTTC.

The J gene is TRBJ1-3, the V gene TRBV9, with 8 bases that match TRBD1. This CDR3 region has 15 residues. V was pared by 3 bases and J by 0 bases, with 2 bases of the junction left unmatched. In germline, CDR1 is SGDLS, CDR2 YYNGEE. DNA of the CDR3: TGTGCCAGCAGCGCCGACAGGGGCTCTGGAAACACCATATATTTT. Its protein is CASSADRGSGNTIYF.

The genes are TRBV30 and TRBJ1-6, with 7 bases matching TRBD1. Losses at the gene ends were 0 bases for V and 10 bases for J; bases not matched to a gene: 3. This CDR3 is 13 amino acids long. Germline CDR1 and CDR2: GTSNPN and SVGIG (reference sequence). In nucleotides, the CDR3 is TGTGCCTGGAGTGTGGGACAGACCTCACCCCTCCACTTT. It is translated as CAWSVGQTSPLHF.

The rearrangement joins TRBV6-5 to TRBJ2-7; 8 positions agree with TRBD2. CDR3 length: 15 amino acids. CDR1 is MNHEY and CDR2 is SVGAGI in the germline V gene. Germline trimming cut 8 bases from V and 3 bases from J; bases unmatched to any gene: 12. The CDR3 sequence: CASHSVRGLVYEQYF. The CDR3 DNA sequence: TGTGCCAGCCACAGCGTCCGGGGACTAGTCTACGAGCAGTACTTC.

This chain links TRBV6-6 with TRBJ1-1; TRBD1 matches at 7 bases. In germline, CDR1 is MNHNY, CDR2 SVGAGI (reference sequence). With V trimmed by 6 bases and J by 8 bases, 12 bases remained unmatched. The CDR3 runs 14 residues. CDR3 in DNA: TGTGCCAGCAGGGTTCACCGGGACAGCTACGAAGCTTTCTTT. Translated: CASRVHRDSYEAFF.

This chain connects TRBV7-3 to TRBJ1-2, with unresolved D. Germline CDR1 SGHTA, CDR2 FQGTGA. Trimming cost V 1 base and J 6 bases, with 6 bases left between them. The CDR3 contains 12 residues. This chain's CDR3 is CASSLMRDGYTF. The CDR3, as DNA: TGTGCCAGCAGCTTAATGAGGGATGGCTACACCTTC.

The gene calls are TRBV7-3 and TRBJ1-6; 9 bases map to TRBD1. J gave up 10 bases and V 5 bases, and 12 bases lay outside the gene matches. The V gene's germline CDR1 is SGHTA and CDR2 FQGTGA. This CDR3 region has 16 residues. The CDR3 loop is CASSPSGTGSRSPLHF. CDR3 bases: TGTGCCAGCAGCCCAAGTGGGACAGGGTCACGGTCACCCCTCCACTTT.

The chain recombines TRBV3-1 (or the pseudogene TRBV3-2) with TRBJ1-3, with D perhaps matching TRBD1 (5 bases). The length of the CDR3 is 14 residues. CDR1 LGHDT and CDR2 YNNKEL come from the germline V gene (reference sequence). Between the trimmed V and J ends, which lost 1 base and 1 base, there was a span of 5 bases. In nucleotides, the CDR3 is TGTGCCAGCAGCCAAGCAGGGTCTGGAAACACCATATATTTT. Translating gives CASSQAGSGNTIYF.

J is TRBJ1-4 and V is TRBV6-2 or TRBV6-3; TRBD1 matches 7 bases. V shed 1 base, J shed 7 bases, and the junction held 3 bases outside the gene matches. CDR1 and CDR2 from the germline V gene are MNHEY and SVGEGT. The CDR3 runs to 14 residues. The CDR3 nucleotides are TGTGCCAGCAGTTACTTTCCAGGGGGTGAAAAACTGTTTTTT. Protein sequence: CASSYFPGGEKLFF.

The chain links TRBV5-1 to TRBJ2-5; 9 bases are a match to TRBD2. V gave up 4 bases and J gave up 1 base; unmatched junction bases: 20. Per germline, CDR1 SGHRS and CDR2 YFSETQ. CDR3 length: 20 residues. The CDR3 protein is CASSPRGERGALRIQETQYF. The CDR3 DNA follows: TGCGCCAGCAGCCCTCGGGGGGAGCGGGGGGCCCTGCGAATCCAAGAGACCCAGTACTTC. Supplemented by reference TRBV5-1 and TRBJ2-5, the full variable domain reads KAGVTQTPRYLIKTRGQQVTLSCSPISGHRSVSWYQQTPGQGLQFLFEYFSETQRNKGNFPGRFSGRQFSNSRSEMNVSTLELGDSALYLCASSPRGERGALRIQETQYFGPGTRLLVL.

This clone is a singleton in its sample. CDR3 loop: CASSFAQGSRNYGYTF. In nucleotides, the CDR3 is TGTGCCAGCAGTTTTGCCCAGGGGTCGCGCAACTATGGCTACACCTTC. The V gene is TRBV28, the J gene TRBJ1-2, with D perhaps matching TRBD1 (6 bases). Germline CDR1 MDHEN, CDR2 SYDVKM. The ends were cut back, 3 bases at V and 2 bases at J, with 16 bases in the middle. This CDR3 spans 16 amino acids.

The table lists this clone with many counts. The J gene is TRBJ2-7, the V gene TRBV5-6, with D unclear. The CDR3 loop spans 14 amino acids. Germline V gives CDR1 SGHDT, CDR2 YYEEEE. V was cut by 1 base and J by 1 base, with 9 bases left in between. CDR3 DNA sequence: TGTGCCAGCAGCTTGTCCCTTTTGTCCTACGAGCAGTACTTC. The encoded protein is CASSLSLLSYEQYF.

This chain uses TRBV30 with TRBJ1-2; tentatively, D is TRBD1 (5 bases). Germline assignment: CDR1 GTSNPN and CDR2 SVGIG (reference sequence). The CDR3 runs 13 residues. Deletions cut 0 bases from V and 6 bases from J, with 11 bases between. CDR3 nucleotides: TGTGCCTGGAGTGTCGGGGGTATCGATGGCTACACCTTC. Its protein is CAWSVGGIDGYTF.

This chain uses TRBV5-4 with TRBJ2-3; TRBD2 matches at 11 bases. The CDR3 length is 15 residues. Germline-derived CDR1 and CDR2 are SGHNT and YYREEE (reference sequence). V lost 4 bases to trimming and J lost 6 bases; unmatched junction nucleotides: 7. This CDR3 reads CASSLSGGAGDTQYF. In DNA form, the CDR3 reads TGTGCCAGCAGCCTTAGCGGGGGGGCAGGGGATACGCAGTATTTT.

This sequence joins TRBV11-2 and TRBJ1-2; D not resolved. This CDR3 is 13 amino acids long. V shed 3 bases and J shed 5 bases, with 10 bases lying between them. Germline CDR1 reads SGHAT; CDR2 reads FQNNGV. DNA of the CDR3: TGTGCCAGCAGCTTTTTTGGGAGATATGGCTACACCTTC. It translates to CASSFFGRYGYTF.

In its sample, this clone was seen a few times. V gene TRBV28 combines with J gene TRBJ1-5, with 9 bases that match TRBD1. This CDR3 spans 14 amino acids. Unmatched junction bases numbered 6, after V lost 4 bases and J lost 8 bases. Germline V gene lookup returns CDR1 MDHEN and CDR2 SYDVKM. The CDR3 sequence is CASSSGQGGEPQHF. The CDR3 bases are TGTGCCAGCAGTTCGGGACAGGGTGGGGAGCCCCAGCATTTT.

This rearrangement joins TRBV6-6 to TRBJ1-2, with TRBD1 as a possible D gene (6 bases). The germline V and J ends were trimmed by 5 bases and 4 bases, with 23 bases remaining between them. This CDR3 comprises 17 residues. Germline V gene lookup returns CDR1 MNHNY and CDR2 SVGAGI (reference sequence). The CDR3 bases are TGTGCCAGCAGTCCTCTCCCCTCCGAACAGGGCCTCTATGGCTACACCTTC. It codes for CASSPLPSEQGLYGYTF.

V usage is TRBV18 and J usage is TRBJ1-3, with 8 positions matching TRBD1. The ends lost 6 bases at V and 6 bases at J; junction bases unmatched: 7. CDR3 length: 14 amino acids. Germline assignment: CDR1 KGHSH and CDR2 LQKENI. CDR3 in DNA: TGTGCCAGCTCCCCCGGACAGGGCGAAAACACCATATATTTT. Protein: CASSPGQGENTIYF.

The V gene is TRBV29-1, the J gene TRBJ1-4; TRBD1 matches 8 bases. In germline, CDR1 is SQVTM, CDR2 ANQGSEA. V was pared by 2 bases and J by 7 bases, with 6 bases of the junction left unmatched. The CDR3 consists of 14 residues. CDR3 residues: CSVERTGSGEKLFF. CDR3 in DNA: TGCAGCGTTGAAAGGACAGGGTCTGGTGAAAAACTGTTTTTT.

The J gene is TRBJ1-2, the V gene TRBV19, with TRBD1 as a possible D gene (6 bases). V lost 1 base and J 0 bases, leaving 9 bases between the germline ends. The CDR3 extends over 15 amino acids. The germline V gene encodes CDR1 LNHDA and CDR2 SQIVND (reference sequence). CDR3 sequence reads: CASSIAGTPNYGYTF. CDR3 in DNA: TGTGCCAGTAGTATAGCCGGGACACCTAACTATGGCTACACCTTC.

CDR3 DNA: TGTGCCAGCAGTGATCGCAATCGAAGCCCCAAGACAGATACGCAGTATTTT. Its translation: CASSDRNRSPKTDTQYF. This chain connects TRBV6-1 to TRBJ2-3, with D uncertain. Germline CDR1 reads MNHNS; CDR2 reads SASEGT. V was trimmed by 3 bases and J by 3 bases, leaving 19 bases between them. This CDR3 is 17 amino acids long.

The chain combines TRBV4-1 with TRBJ1-1; D ambiguous. The CDR3 length is 16 residues. Trimming removed 2 bases from V and 1 base from J, with 14 bases in between. Germline lookup yields CDR1 MGHRA and CDR2 YSYEKL. The CDR3 protein is CASSQRTLLTNTEAFF. As DNA, the CDR3 is TGCGCCAGCAGCCAACGGACTTTACTAACGAACACTGAAGCTTTCTTT.

To note about this clone: The same CDR3 also results from other DNA sequences found in this sample. The chain is built from TRBV28 and TRBJ1-2, with unresolved D. Trimming pared 1 base from V and 4 bases from J, leaving 7 bases between. CDR1 is MDHEN and CDR2 is SYDVKM in the germline V gene. CDR3 size: 13 residues. CDR3 DNA: TGTGCCAGCAGTTTATCAGGAGGCTATGGCTACACCTTC. It specifies CASSLSGGYGYTF.

This chain connects TRBV24-1 to TRBJ2-2; D is possibly TRBD2 (6 bases). This CDR3 has 17 amino acids. Germline V gene data show CDR1 as KGHDR and CDR2 as SFDVKD. V was pared by 6 bases and J by 5 bases, with 21 bases between. This chain's CDR3 is CATSRGTGPIRTGELFF. As DNA, the CDR3 is TGTGCCACCAGTAGAGGGACTGGTCCCATCAGGACCGGGGAGCTGTTTTTT.

The J gene is TRBJ1-2, the V gene TRBV6-5; no clear D gene. CDR1 MNHEY and CDR2 SVGAGI come from the germline V gene. V lost 6 bases and J 4 bases, leaving 9 bases between the germline ends. The CDR3 contains 12 residues. CDR3 sequence (DNA): TGTGCCAGCAGCTCGGGAACCTATGGCTACACCTTC. Translated, it gives CASSSGTYGYTF.

This chain uses TRBV7-9 with TRBJ2-3; 8 bases map to TRBD2. After removal of 5 bases from V and 0 bases from J, the junction contained 1 base not matched to a gene. The germline V gene encodes CDR1 SEHNR and CDR2 FQNEAQ (reference sequence). The CDR3 has 14 amino acids. This chain's CDR3 is CASSPSGSTDTQYF. CDR3 bases: TGTGCCAGCAGCCCTAGCGGGAGCACAGATACGCAGTATTTT.

The rearrangement uses TRBV7-9 and TRBJ1-1; unclear D gene. Germline V gene data show CDR1 as SEHNR and CDR2 as FQNEAQ (reference sequence). The CDR3 is 13 residues long. V was trimmed by 11 bases and J by 0 bases, leaving 13 bases between them. The DNA for the CDR3 is TGTGCCGCCGCGGGGAGTATGAACACTGAAGCTTTCTTT. Translated, it gives CAAAGSMNTEAFF.

The genes are TRBV4-2 and TRBJ1-2; possible D gene TRBD1, 6 bases. V was shortened by 1 base and J by 7 bases, with 16 bases between the two germline ends. Per the germline V gene, CDR1 is LGHNA and CDR2 is YNFKEQ. This CDR3 contains 15 residues. The CDR3, as DNA: TGTGCCAGCAGCCAAGTATTTCGGGGGGCTGGTGGCTACACCTTC. Encoded protein: CASSQVFRGAGGYTF.